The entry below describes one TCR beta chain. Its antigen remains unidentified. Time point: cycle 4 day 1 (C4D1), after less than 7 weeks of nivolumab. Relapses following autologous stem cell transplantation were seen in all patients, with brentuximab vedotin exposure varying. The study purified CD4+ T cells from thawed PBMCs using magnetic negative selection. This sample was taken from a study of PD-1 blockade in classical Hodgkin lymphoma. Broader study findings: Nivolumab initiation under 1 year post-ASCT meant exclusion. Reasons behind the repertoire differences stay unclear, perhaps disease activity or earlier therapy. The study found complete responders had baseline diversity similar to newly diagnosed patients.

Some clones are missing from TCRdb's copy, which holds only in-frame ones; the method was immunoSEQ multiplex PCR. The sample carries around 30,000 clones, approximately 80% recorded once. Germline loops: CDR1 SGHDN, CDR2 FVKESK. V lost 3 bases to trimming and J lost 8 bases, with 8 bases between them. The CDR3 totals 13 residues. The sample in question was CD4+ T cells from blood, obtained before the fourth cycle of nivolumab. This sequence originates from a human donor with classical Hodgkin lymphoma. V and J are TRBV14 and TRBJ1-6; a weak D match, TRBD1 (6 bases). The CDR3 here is CASSHRGDSPLHF. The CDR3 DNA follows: TGTGCCAGCAGCCACAGGGGTGATTCACCCCTCCACTTT.